Listed below are T cell receptor beta chains from one sample, sequenced in a study of T-cell memory formation after mild COVID-19. TCRdb used MiXCR to reprocess the 5' RACE reads, holding one entry per CDR3 protein. Here the sample spans some 450,000 distinct CDR3 sequences, around 19% being singletons. What was sequenced was PBMCs or a T cell subset sorted from them (not recorded which). The receptor set was obtained from an adult woman who had mild COVID-19 (a few samples of this study predate the infection). Cell type and time point are not known. The CDR3 runs from the conserved cysteine through the conserved F or W. The order of the fields is J gene, D gene, clone size, V gene, CDR3 DNA, CDR3 protein. D genes are given only for firm matches. Clone sizes are given selectively: once, few, many, or a class where the clone is expanded.

j_gene: TRBJ1-5; d_gene: -; abundance: -; v_gene: TRBV6-1; CDR3nt: TGTGCCAGCAGTGAACATTTGGGCGAACAGCCCCAGCATTTT; CDR3aa: CASSEHLGEQPQHF
j_gene: TRBJ1-3; d_gene: TRBD1; abundance: few; v_gene: TRBV10-3; CDR3nt: TGTGCCATCAGCGAGACAGGGTCCGGAAACACCATATATTTT; CDR3aa: CAISETGSGNTIYF
j_gene: TRBJ2-7; d_gene: TRBD1; abundance: -; v_gene: TRBV5-1; CDR3nt: TGCGCCAGCAGCTGGGACAGGCCATACGAGCAGTACTTC; CDR3aa: CASSWDRPYEQYF
j_gene: TRBJ1-2; d_gene: TRBD1; abundance: -; v_gene: TRBV6-5; CDR3nt: TGTGCCAGCAGTTACTCGGGACAGGGGGCGCACTATGGCTACACCTTC; CDR3aa: CASSYSGQGAHYGYTF
j_gene: TRBJ2-3; d_gene: -; abundance: few; v_gene: TRBV5-4; CDR3nt: TGTGCCAGCAGCTTGGTGGGAGGAGCGGGCACAGATACGCAGTATTTT; CDR3aa: CASSLVGGAGTDTQYF
j_gene: TRBJ2-3; d_gene: -; abundance: few; v_gene: TRBV19; CDR3nt: TGTGCCAGTAGTGTCAGGACACGCGCAGATACGCAGTATTTT; CDR3aa: CASSVRTRADTQYF
j_gene: TRBJ2-3; d_gene: -; abundance: -; v_gene: TRBV6-5; CDR3nt: TGTGCCAGCAGTTACTCCCAGGTTAGCACAGATACGCAGTATTTT; CDR3aa: CASSYSQVSTDTQYF
j_gene: TRBJ2-2; d_gene: -; abundance: -; v_gene: TRBV24-1; CDR3nt: TGTGCCACCAGTGAATTCACCGGGGAGCTGTTTTTT; CDR3aa: CATSEFTGELFF
j_gene: TRBJ2-1; d_gene: -; abundance: -; v_gene: TRBV20-1; CDR3nt: TGCAGTGCTACGGTCGGGACCGCCCCGGACGATGAGCAGTTCTTC; CDR3aa: CSATVGTAPDDEQFF
j_gene: TRBJ2-1; d_gene: TRBD2; abundance: once; v_gene: TRBV30; CDR3nt: TGTGCCTGGAGTGTACTGGGGGGGGAGTTCCATGAGCAGTTCTTC; CDR3aa: CAWSVLGGEFHEQFF
j_gene: TRBJ2-5; d_gene: TRBD1; abundance: few; v_gene: TRBV19; CDR3nt: TGTGCCAGTAGTATTTTCGACAGGGAAGAGACCCAGTACTTC; CDR3aa: CASSIFDREETQYF
j_gene: TRBJ1-1; d_gene: -; abundance: -; v_gene: TRBV20-1; CDR3nt: TGCAGTGCGAACTGGAAGGGAGAGACTGAAGCTTTCTTT; CDR3aa: CSANWKGETEAFF